Sequencing of this TCR beta chain was carried out in a study of CD8 T cells in Susac syndrome. The germline V gene has CDR1 SGHNT and CDR2 YENEEA. The ends were cut back, 0 bases at V and 4 bases at J, with 12 bases in the middle. The CDR3 is 16 residues long. The authors reverse transcribed roughly 0.5 to 1 ug RNA with random hexamers. In TCRdb, the immunoSEQ multiplex PCR reads were re-called with MiXCR into one record per CDR3 protein. This sample has fewer than 350,000 distinct CDR3 sequences, with 65% to 90% found just once. The authors negatively isolated CD8+ and CD4+ T cells and FACS-enriched TEMRA cells.

The V gene is TRBV11-3, the J gene TRBJ2-2; TRBD2 is a possible D gene (5 bases). Specimen: CD8+ T cells from PBMCs. The sequence came from a human donor with multiple sclerosis. The CDR3 protein is CASSLEDYPGTGELFF. The DNA of the CDR3 is TGTGCCAGCAGCTTAGAAGACTATCCGGGCACCGGGGAGCTGTTTTTT.